This T cell receptor (beta chain) was sequenced for a study of cytomegalovirus exposure and HLA in healthy donors. The study's findings and limits: Overall, around 150 TCR beta chains were annotated as cytomegalovirus-associated. CMV antigen specificity was confirmed in vitro for three CMV-associated chains. Clusters of TCRs from the first cohort tended to co-occur in the 90 to 150 validation repertoires (as a later analysis found).

With regard to this clone: Its antigen is unidentified.

After removal of 4 bases from V and 2 bases from J, the junction contained 4 bases not matched to a gene. Per germline, CDR1 SGHTA and CDR2 FQGNSA. There are 14 residues in the CDR3. Some clones are missing from TCRdb's copy, which holds only in-frame ones; the method was immunoSEQ multiplex PCR. The table records around 250,000 clones, almost 90% of them present only once. Sample: PBMCs. This rearrangement joins TRBV7-2 to TRBJ2-7; 8 bases agree with TRBD2. The TCR was taken from a woman between 18 and 29 years old in good health and CMV-seronegative. The CDR3 coding sequence is TGTGCCAGCAGCTCCCCAGCGGGGGCCTACGAGCAGTACTTC. Translated, it gives CASSSPAGAYEQYF.